The 25 T cell receptor beta chains given below trace back to one sample, sequenced in a study of T cells in Graves' hyperthyroidism and ophthalmopathy. The CDR3 regions of TCR beta were amplified from RNA transcripts. When the TCR CDR3 underwent first-round RT-PCR, the HTBI primer set was used. MiXCR was run by TCRdb on the multiplex PCR reads, yielding one entry per CDR3 protein. The profile shows 620,000 or so distinct CDR3 sequences, about 14% of them singletons. Sequencing used blood. The receptors originated from a woman aged 45-60 years with Graves' ophthalmopathy.

This clonotype was counted at least ten times. This chain connects TRBV6-2 or TRBV6-3 to TRBJ1-1, with 12 positions matching TRBD1. Germline CDR1 and CDR2: MNHEY and SVGEGT. The CDR3 runs to 15 residues. V gave up 2 bases and J gave up 6 bases; unmatched junction bases: 4. CDR3 sequence: CASSYGTGGRAEAFF. CDR3 in DNA: TGTGCCAGCAGTTACGGGACAGGGGGCAGGGCTGAAGCTTTCTTT.

This clonotype was recorded at least ten times. The chain uses TRBV13 and TRBJ2-7, with D possibly being TRBD2 (5 bases). V lost 3 bases and J 3 bases, leaving 15 bases between the germline ends. Germline loops: CDR1 PRHDT, CDR2 FYEKMQ (reference sequence). The CDR3 covers 15 residues. The CDR3 bases are TGTGCCAGCAGCTTCCGAGGAGGAGCCAACTACGAGCAGTACTTC. Protein: CASSFRGGANYEQYF.

This clonotype was detected ten times or more. The chain couples TRBV6-1 to TRBJ2-1; D may be TRBD1 (5 bases). The CDR3 totals 15 residues. V shed 4 bases and J shed 0 bases, with 10 bases lying between them. Germline V CDR1 and CDR2: MNHNS, SASEGT. Written as DNA, the CDR3 is TGTGCCAGCAGTGGGGGCCTAAGCTCCTACAATGAGCAGTTCTTC. Translated, it gives CASSGGLSSYNEQFF.

In its sample, this clonotype was seen many times. V usage is TRBV11-2 and J usage is TRBJ1-6; D is possibly TRBD1 (6 bases). V lost 4 bases and J lost 6, with 10 bases in between. Germline CDR1 SGHAT, CDR2 FQNNGV. The CDR3 totals 14 residues. The CDR3 DNA is TGTGCCAGCAGCTCACAGGGTTCTAATTCACCCCTCCACTTT. Translated, it gives CASSSQGSNSPLHF.

In this sample, this clonotype turned up many times. J is TRBJ1-5 and V is TRBV11-2; perhaps TRBD1 as D (5 bases). With 1 base removed from V and 1 base from J, the gap between germline ends came to 8 bases. The length of the CDR3 is 15 residues. CDR1 SGHAT and CDR2 FQNNGV come from the germline V gene. CDR3 in DNA: TGTGCCAGCAGCTTAGGACAGTCGAGCAATCAGCCCCAGCATTTT. Amino acids: CASSLGQSSNQPQHF.

This clonotype was seen repeatedly, ten times or more. This sequence joins TRBV24-1 and TRBJ2-1; D is uncertain. V lost 3 bases and J lost 0, with 8 bases in between. Germline CDR1 and CDR2: KGHDR and SFDVKD. There are 15 residues in the CDR3. CDR3 amino acids: CATSDGPSSYNEQFF. The CDR3 DNA is TGTGCCACCAGTGATGGGCCGAGCTCCTACAATGAGCAGTTCTTC.

This clonotype was observed many times. The chain combines TRBV12-3 or TRBV12-4 with TRBJ2-1; 8 positions agree with TRBD2. This CDR3 spans 15 amino acids. V lost 5 bases, J lost 7 bases, and 10 bases stayed unmatched. The CDR3 region has the DNA TGTGCCAGCAGTCCCGGGGGGGGCTTGGATAATGAGCAGTTCTTC. Its protein product is CASSPGGGLDNEQFF.

This clonotype was seen only once. The V gene is TRBV4-3, the J gene TRBJ1-3; 8 bases are shared with TRBD1. The ends lost 4 bases at V and 0 bases at J; junction bases unmatched: 5. This CDR3 comprises 16 residues. CDR1 is LGHNA, CDR2 YSLEER, per germline. The CDR3 sequence: CASSPGTGTSGNTIYF. The DNA for the CDR3 is TGCGCCAGCAGCCCGGGGACAGGAACCTCTGGAAACACCATATATTTT.

This clonotype was counted many times. The chain links TRBV5-1 to TRBJ2-7; TRBD1 aligns across 8 bases. The germline CDR1 and CDR2 sequences are SGHRS and YFSETQ. This CDR3 is 13 amino acids long. The V and J ends lost 3 bases and 8 bases, in that order; junction bases with no gene match: 7. The CDR3 sequence: CASSSGQEGKQYF. The CDR3 DNA is TGCGCCAGCAGCTCGGGACAGGAAGGGAAGCAGTACTTC.

This clonotype was detected ten times or more. V gene TRBV7-9 combines with J gene TRBJ2-5, with D possibly being TRBD2 (5 bases). The V gene lost 5 bases and the J gene lost 1 base, with 11 bases spanning the gap. The CDR3 runs 14 residues. In germline, CDR1 is SEHNR, CDR2 FQNEAQ (reference sequence). CDR3 in amino acids: CASSQQTTQETQYF. CDR3 coding DNA: TGTGCCAGCAGCCAACAGACTACCCAAGAGACCCAGTACTTC.

Ten or more counts support this clonotype. This rearrangement joins TRBV20-1 to TRBJ2-3, with D possibly TRBD2 on 6 matching bases. V lost 3 bases to trimming and J lost 1 base, with 11 bases between them. Germline V gives CDR1 DFQATT, CDR2 SNEGSKA (reference sequence). The CDR3 is made up of 14 amino acids. The CDR3 sequence is CSARSGDRTDTQYF. The CDR3 DNA follows: TGCAGTGCTAGGTCGGGAGATCGCACAGATACGCAGTATTTT.

There are many counts of this clonotype. The CDR3 coding sequence is TGTGCTAGTGGACCGAACAATGAGCAGTTCTTC. Encoded protein: CASGPNNEQFF. The chain carries TRBV12-5 and TRBJ2-1; D gene unclear. With 6 bases removed from V and 5 bases from J, the gap between germline ends came to 5 bases. CDR1 and CDR2 (germline): LGHNT, FRNRAP. The CDR3 has 11 amino acids.

This clonotype occurred many times. The rearrangement uses TRBV5-1 and TRBJ2-5; TRBD2 matches 11 bases. Losses at the gene ends were 1 base for V and 5 bases for J; bases not matched to a gene: 7. This CDR3 region has 16 residues. Germline V CDR1 and CDR2: SGHRS, YFSETQ. The CDR3: CASSLSSGRARETQYF. The CDR3 DNA follows: TGCGCCAGCAGCTTGAGTAGCGGGAGGGCCAGGGAGACCCAGTACTTC.

This clonotype showed up many times. This sequence joins TRBV7-2 and TRBJ2-1; unclear D gene. Trimming left V 5 bases short and J 6 bases short, with 11 bases between. The CDR3 sequence is 13 residues long. The germline gives CDR1 SGHTA, CDR2 FQGNSA. The CDR3 sequence: CASSLRLGNEQFF. The CDR3 DNA follows: TGTGCCAGCAGCCTAAGACTGGGCAATGAGCAGTTCTTC.

This clonotype was found many times. This sequence joins TRBV5-5 and TRBJ2-3, with 8 bases aligning to TRBD2. The V segment lost 3 bases and the J segment 2 bases; nucleotides outside the gene matches: 8. This CDR3 spans 16 amino acids. Germline-derived CDR1 and CDR2 are SGHKS and YYEKEE (reference sequence). The CDR3 coding sequence is TGTGCCAGCAGCTCAGCAGCGGGAGCAGTCACAGATACGCAGTATTTT. It is translated as CASSSAAGAVTDTQYF.

This clonotype was seen repeatedly, ten times or more. The V gene is TRBV5-1, the J gene TRBJ2-7; 11 nucleotides line up with TRBD2. Trimming cost V 4 bases and J 2 bases; bases outside gene matches: 5. This CDR3 is built from 15 residues. The germline gives CDR1 SGHRS, CDR2 YFSETQ. The CDR3 sequence is CASSHTSGSAYEQYF. CDR3 DNA sequence: TGCGCCAGCAGCCACACTAGCGGGAGTGCCTACGAGCAGTACTTC.

The genes are TRBV6-2 or TRBV6-3 and TRBJ1-5, with D possibly being TRBD1 (5 bases). The germline gives CDR1 MNHEY, CDR2 SVGEGT. The CDR3 extends over 13 amino acids. V was cut by 6 bases and J by 5 bases, with 11 bases left in between. This CDR3 reads CASSSRAHQPQHF. CDR3 DNA sequence: TGTGCCAGCAGCTCCAGGGCACATCAGCCCCAGCATTTT.

This chain connects TRBV29-1 to TRBJ2-7; TRBD2 is a possible D gene (6 bases). The CDR3 consists of 11 residues. V was cut by 4 bases and J by 4 bases, with 8 bases left in between. Germline assignment: CDR1 SQVTM and CDR2 ANQGSEA. DNA for the CDR3: TGCAGCGTTGCGGAGGGTTACGAGCAGTACTTC. This codes for CSVAEGYEQYF.

This clonotype was detected a few times. The rearrangement joins TRBV19 to TRBJ2-7; D unresolved. This CDR3 contains 13 residues. Germline assignment: CDR1 LNHDA and CDR2 SQIVND (reference sequence). The germline V and J ends were trimmed by 6 bases and 2 bases, with 11 bases remaining between them. The CDR3, as DNA: TGTGCCAGTAGGGAAGGGCAAACCTACGAGCAGTACTTC. Translating gives CASREGQTYEQYF.

Notes on this clonotype: This sequence may be a read error, since a much larger clone differs from it by one base. The chain employs TRBV7-9 and TRBJ1-1; D not certain. Germline V gene sequence: CDR1 SEHNR, CDR2 FQNEAQ (reference sequence). The CDR3 runs to 13 residues. CDR3 sequence: CASRFTANTEASF. CDR3 coding DNA: TGTGCCAGCAGGTTTACAGCGAACACTGAAGCTTCCTTT.

This clonotype was seen ten or more times. The gene calls are TRBV29-1 and TRBJ2-7, with a possible D match to TRBD1 (6 bases). The CDR3 is made up of 13 amino acids. CDR1 SQVTM and CDR2 ANQGSEA come from the germline V gene. Trimming removed 5 bases from V and 4 bases from J, with 15 bases in between. In DNA form, the CDR3 reads TGCAGCGTTCTAGTCGGACAGAGGTACGAGCAGTACTTC. This translates into CSVLVGQRYEQYF.

Ten or more counts support this clonotype. The rearrangement joins TRBV7-8 to TRBJ2-7; D may be TRBD2 (5 bases). Per germline, CDR1 SGHVS and CDR2 FQNEAQ. The germline V and J ends were trimmed by 5 bases and 3 bases, with 14 bases remaining between them. This CDR3 is built from 14 residues. The CDR3 DNA sequence: TGTGCCAGCAGCCCCGGACTCGATCTCTACGAGCAGTACTTC. Translated, it gives CASSPGLDLYEQYF.

This clonotype has at least ten counts. The chain combines TRBV20-1 with TRBJ2-7; D perhaps matches TRBD2 (5 bases). Trimming pared 3 bases from V and 7 bases from J, leaving 16 bases between. Germline-derived CDR1 and CDR2 are DFQATT and SNEGSKA (reference sequence). The CDR3 totals 13 residues. The CDR3 is CSASERIPWEQYF. The CDR3 coding sequence is TGCAGTGCTAGCGAGCGGATCCCTTGGGAGCAGTACTTC.

The V call is TRBV5-1, the J call TRBJ1-3; no reliable D call. This CDR3 is built from 16 residues. Per germline, CDR1 SGHRS and CDR2 YFSETQ. The V gene lost 3 bases and the J gene lost 0 bases, with 13 bases spanning the gap. CDR3 sequence: CASSSSGQNSGNTIYF. The CDR3 DNA is TGCGCCAGCAGCTCCTCGGGCCAAAACTCTGGAAACACCATATATTTT. The whole variable domain, remainder taken from reference TRBV5-1 and TRBJ1-3, is KAGVTQTPRYLIKTRGQQVTLSCSPISGHRSVSWYQQTPGQGLQFLFEYFSETQRNKGNFPGRFSGRQFSNSRSEMNVSTLELGDSALYLCASSSSGQNSGNTIYFGEGSWLTVV.

This clonotype was picked up a small number of times. The rearrangement uses TRBV12-3 or TRBV12-4 and TRBJ2-7; the D gene is possibly TRBD1 (5 bases). The CDR3 runs 12 residues. Deletions cut 11 bases from V and 4 bases from J, with 15 bases between. CDR3 region: CAVGDFVYEQYF. CDR3 DNA sequence: TGTGCCGTAGGGGATTTTGTTTACGAGCAGTACTTC.